This T cell receptor beta chain was retrieved from a study of STAT3 mutations in large granular lymphocyte leukemia. Study-wide context: 40% of treated T-LGLL patients showed hematologic response to immunosuppression. General observations from the study: Some patients had dominant TCR clones larger than their STAT3 mutant burden. Persisting codominant clonotypes may have hidden a small pathogenic clone. Clonal expansion was inferred from other time points because no sample existed at each clone's first appearance. Every T-LGLL patient had at least one immunodominant TCRbeta clonotype.

Here immunoSEQ multiplex PCR was the method, and the copy in TCRdb shows in-frame clones only, minus some. The sample carries roughly 13,000 clones, 88% recorded once. This clone ranks as medium-sized. No antigen is known for it. This sequence originates from a human donor with T large granular lymphocyte leukemia. Some clones in this sample may be carry-over from other donors' samples. The sequencing input was PBMCs.

The CDR3 region is CASSESRTLIQGYTF. The DNA of the CDR3 is TGCGCCAGCAGTGAGTCTAGGACACTAATTCAGGGCTACACCTTC. V and J are TRBV10-2 and TRBJ1-2; the D gene is possibly TRBD1 (5 bases). Deletions cut 0 bases from V and 8 bases from J, with 16 bases between. The CDR3 extends over 15 amino acids. Germline CDR1 reads WSHSY; CDR2 reads SAAADI.